The text below deals with one T cell receptor (beta chain). This entry comes from a study of control samples from healthy donors and cancer patients. Deletions cut 7 bases from V and 1 base from J, with 4 bases between. There are 11 residues in the CDR3. CDR1 and CDR2 (germline): SNHLY, FYNNEI. Clones were sequenced by immunoSEQ multiplex PCR, and TCRdb holds only the in-frame ones, with some missing. The data contain 150,000 to 200,000 clones, approximately 92% of them singletons. The TCR originated in a man aged 18 to 30 in good health. What was sequenced was blood. J is TRBJ1-1 and V is TRBV2, with D unclear. Written as DNA, the CDR3 is TGTGCCAGCACAGGGAACACTGAAGCTTTCTTT. Protein product: CASTGNTEAFF.